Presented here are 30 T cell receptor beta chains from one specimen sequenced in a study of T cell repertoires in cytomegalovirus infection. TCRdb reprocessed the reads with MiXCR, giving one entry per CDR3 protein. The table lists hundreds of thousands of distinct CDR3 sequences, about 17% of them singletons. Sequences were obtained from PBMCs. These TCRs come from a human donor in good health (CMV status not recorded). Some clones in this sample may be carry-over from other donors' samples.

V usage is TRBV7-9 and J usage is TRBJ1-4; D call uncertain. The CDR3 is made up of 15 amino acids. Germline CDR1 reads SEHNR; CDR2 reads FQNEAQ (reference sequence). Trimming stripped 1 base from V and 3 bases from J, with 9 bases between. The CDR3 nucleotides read TGTGCCAGCAGCTTAGACCCGACACCTAATGAAAAACTGTTTTTT. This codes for CASSLDPTPNEKLFF.

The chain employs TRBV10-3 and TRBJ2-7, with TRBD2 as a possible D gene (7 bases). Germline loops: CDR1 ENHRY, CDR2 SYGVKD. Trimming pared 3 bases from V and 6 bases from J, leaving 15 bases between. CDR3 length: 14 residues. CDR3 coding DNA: TGTGCCATCAGTGATAGATGGCGGGGGCGCGAGCAGTACTTC. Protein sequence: CAISDRWRGREQYF.

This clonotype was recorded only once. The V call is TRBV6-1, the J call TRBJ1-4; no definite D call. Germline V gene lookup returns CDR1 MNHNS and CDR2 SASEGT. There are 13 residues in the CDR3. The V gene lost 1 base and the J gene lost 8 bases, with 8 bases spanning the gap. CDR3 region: CASSEVRQEKLFF. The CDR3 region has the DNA TGTGCCAGCAGTGAAGTAAGACAAGAAAAACTGTTTTTT.

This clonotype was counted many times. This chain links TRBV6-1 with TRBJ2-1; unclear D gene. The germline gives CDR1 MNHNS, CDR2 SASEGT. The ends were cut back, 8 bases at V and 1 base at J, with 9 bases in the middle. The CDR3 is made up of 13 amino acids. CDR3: CASRVPSYNEQFF. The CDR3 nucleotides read TGTGCCAGCCGCGTCCCTTCCTACAATGAGCAGTTCTTC.

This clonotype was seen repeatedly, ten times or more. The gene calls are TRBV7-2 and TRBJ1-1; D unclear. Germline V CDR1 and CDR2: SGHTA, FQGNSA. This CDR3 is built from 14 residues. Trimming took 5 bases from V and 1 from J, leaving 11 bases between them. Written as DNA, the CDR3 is TGTGCCAGCAGCGGAGAGGGCTGGAACACTGAAGCTTTCTTT. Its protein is CASSGEGWNTEAFF.

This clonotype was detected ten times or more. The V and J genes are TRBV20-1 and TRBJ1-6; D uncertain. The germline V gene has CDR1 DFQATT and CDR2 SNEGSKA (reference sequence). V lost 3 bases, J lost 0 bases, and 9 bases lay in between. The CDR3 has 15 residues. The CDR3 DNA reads TGCAGTGCTAGGGCTCATAGCTCCTATAATTCACCCCTCCACTTT. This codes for CSARAHSSYNSPLHF.

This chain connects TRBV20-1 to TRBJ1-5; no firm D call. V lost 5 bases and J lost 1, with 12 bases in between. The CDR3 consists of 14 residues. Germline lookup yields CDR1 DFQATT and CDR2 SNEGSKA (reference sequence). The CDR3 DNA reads TGCAGTGCTCGCATGGCGGGAAGCAATCAGCCCCAGCATTTT. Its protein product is CSARMAGSNQPQHF.

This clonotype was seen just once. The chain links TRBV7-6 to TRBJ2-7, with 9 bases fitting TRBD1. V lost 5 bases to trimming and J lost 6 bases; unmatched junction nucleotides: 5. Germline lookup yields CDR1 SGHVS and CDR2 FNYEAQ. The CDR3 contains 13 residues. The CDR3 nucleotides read TGTGCCAGCAGCATCCGGGACAGGGCCGAGCAGTACTTC. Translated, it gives CASSIRDRAEQYF.

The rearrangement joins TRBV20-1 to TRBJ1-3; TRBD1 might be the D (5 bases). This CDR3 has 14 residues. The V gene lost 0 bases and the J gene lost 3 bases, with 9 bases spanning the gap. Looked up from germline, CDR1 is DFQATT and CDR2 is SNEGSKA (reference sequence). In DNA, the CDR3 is TGCAGTGCTAGAGACAGGGTGTTTGGAAACACCATATATTTT. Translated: CSARDRVFGNTIYF.

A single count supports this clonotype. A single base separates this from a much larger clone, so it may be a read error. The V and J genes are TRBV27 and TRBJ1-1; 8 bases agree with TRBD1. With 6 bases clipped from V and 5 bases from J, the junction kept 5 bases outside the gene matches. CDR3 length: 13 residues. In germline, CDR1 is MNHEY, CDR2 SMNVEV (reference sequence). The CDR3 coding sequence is TGTGCCAGCAGCCCGGACAGGGTGACTGAAGCTTTCTTT. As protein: CASSPDRVTEAFF.

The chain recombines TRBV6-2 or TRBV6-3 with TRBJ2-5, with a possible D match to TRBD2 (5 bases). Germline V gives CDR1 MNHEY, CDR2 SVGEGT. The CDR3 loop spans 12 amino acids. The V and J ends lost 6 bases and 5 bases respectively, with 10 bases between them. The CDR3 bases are TGTGCCAGCAGGAGGAGGTGGGAGACCCAGTACTTC. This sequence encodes CASRRRWETQYF.

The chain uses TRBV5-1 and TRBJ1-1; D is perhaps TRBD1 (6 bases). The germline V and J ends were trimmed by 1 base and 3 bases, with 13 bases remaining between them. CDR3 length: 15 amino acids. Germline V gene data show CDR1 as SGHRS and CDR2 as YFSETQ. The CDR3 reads CASSLTVPGDTEAFF. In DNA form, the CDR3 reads TGCGCCAGCAGCTTGACAGTTCCAGGGGACACTGAAGCTTTCTTT.

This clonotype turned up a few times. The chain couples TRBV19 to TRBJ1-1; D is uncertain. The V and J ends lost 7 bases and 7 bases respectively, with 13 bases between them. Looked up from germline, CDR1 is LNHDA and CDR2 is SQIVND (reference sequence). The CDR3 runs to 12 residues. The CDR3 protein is CASTEGRGEAFF. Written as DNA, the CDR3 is TGTGCCAGTACGGAAGGGCGCGGTGAAGCTTTCTTT.

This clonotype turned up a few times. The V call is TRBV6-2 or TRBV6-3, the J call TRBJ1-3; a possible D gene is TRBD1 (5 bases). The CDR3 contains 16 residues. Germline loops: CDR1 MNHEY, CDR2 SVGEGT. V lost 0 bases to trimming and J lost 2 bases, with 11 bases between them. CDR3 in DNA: TGTGCCAGCAGTTACTCTACCGGGACGGCTGGAAACACCATATATTTT. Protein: CASSYSTGTAGNTIYF.

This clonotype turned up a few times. The CDR3 region has the DNA TGTGCCAGCAGCCAAGATTTGACAGTCGCGAACACCGGGGAGCTGTTTTTT. It is translated as CASSQDLTVANTGELFF. The genes are TRBV3-1 and TRBJ2-2, with D possibly matching TRBD1 (5 bases). The germline V gene has CDR1 LGHDT and CDR2 YNNKEL (reference sequence). With 0 bases removed from V and 0 bases from J, the gap between germline ends came to 11 bases. The CDR3 has 17 residues.

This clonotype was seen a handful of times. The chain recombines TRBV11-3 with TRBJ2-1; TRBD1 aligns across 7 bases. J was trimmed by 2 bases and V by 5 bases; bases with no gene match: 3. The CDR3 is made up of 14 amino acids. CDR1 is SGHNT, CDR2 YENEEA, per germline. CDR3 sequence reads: CASSRGTAYNEQFF. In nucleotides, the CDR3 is TGTGCCAGCAGCAGGGGGACAGCCTACAATGAGCAGTTCTTC.

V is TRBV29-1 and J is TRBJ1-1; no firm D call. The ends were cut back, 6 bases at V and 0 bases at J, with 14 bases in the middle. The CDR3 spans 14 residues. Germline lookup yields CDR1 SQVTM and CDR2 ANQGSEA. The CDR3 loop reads CSVGGRVMNTEAFF. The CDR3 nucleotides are TGCAGCGTGGGAGGACGGGTAATGAACACTGAAGCTTTCTTT.

The CDR3 DNA follows: TGTGCCAGCAGCCCAGGGGCGGGTGAAGGATATGGCTACACCTTC. It encodes CASSPGAGEGYGYTF. The chain has TRBV7-2 and TRBJ1-2; tentative D call: TRBD1 (6 bases). Germline V gene lookup returns CDR1 SGHTA and CDR2 FQGNSA. V shed 5 bases and J shed 5 bases, with 18 bases lying between them. The CDR3 length is 15 residues.

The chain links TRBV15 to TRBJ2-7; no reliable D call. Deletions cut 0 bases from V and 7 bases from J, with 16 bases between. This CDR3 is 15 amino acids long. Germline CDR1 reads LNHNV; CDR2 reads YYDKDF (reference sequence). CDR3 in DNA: TGTGCCACCAGCAGAGATCGCCCCCCCTCGACAGAGCAGTACTTC. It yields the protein CATSRDRPPSTEQYF.

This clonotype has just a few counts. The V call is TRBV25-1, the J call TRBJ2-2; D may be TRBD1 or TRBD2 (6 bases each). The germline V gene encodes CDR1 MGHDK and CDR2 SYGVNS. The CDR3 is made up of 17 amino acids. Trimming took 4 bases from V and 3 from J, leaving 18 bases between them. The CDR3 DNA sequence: TGTGCCAGCAGTGGGGGGGCCGGCGGATCCTACACCGGGGAGCTGTTTTTT. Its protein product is CASSGGAGGSYTGELFF. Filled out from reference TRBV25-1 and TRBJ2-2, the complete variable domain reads EADIYQTPRYLVIGTGKKITLECSQTMGHDKMYWYQQDPGMELHLIHYSYGVNSTEKGDLSSESTVSRIRTEHFPLTLESARPSHTSQYLCASSGGAGGSYTGELFFGEGSRLTVL.

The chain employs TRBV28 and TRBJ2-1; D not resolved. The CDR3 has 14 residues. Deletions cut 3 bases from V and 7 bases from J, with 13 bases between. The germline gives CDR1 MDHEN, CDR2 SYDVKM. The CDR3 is CASSFVQARNEQFF. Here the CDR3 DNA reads TGTGCCAGCAGTTTTGTGCAGGCGAGGAATGAGCAGTTCTTC.

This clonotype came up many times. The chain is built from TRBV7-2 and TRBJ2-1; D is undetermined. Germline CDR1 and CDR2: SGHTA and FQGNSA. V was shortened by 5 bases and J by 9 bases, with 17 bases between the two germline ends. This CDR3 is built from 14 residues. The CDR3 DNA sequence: TGTGCCAGCAGCATCTTAGGCCCCTCGGGTGAGCAGTTCTTC. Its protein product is CASSILGPSGEQFF.

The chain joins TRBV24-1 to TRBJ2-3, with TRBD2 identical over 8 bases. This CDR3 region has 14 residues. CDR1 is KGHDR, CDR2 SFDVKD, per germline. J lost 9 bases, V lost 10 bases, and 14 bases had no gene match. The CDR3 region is CATAPRGGHKTQYF. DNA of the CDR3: TGTGCCACAGCCCCACGGGGGGGCCACAAGACGCAGTATTTT.

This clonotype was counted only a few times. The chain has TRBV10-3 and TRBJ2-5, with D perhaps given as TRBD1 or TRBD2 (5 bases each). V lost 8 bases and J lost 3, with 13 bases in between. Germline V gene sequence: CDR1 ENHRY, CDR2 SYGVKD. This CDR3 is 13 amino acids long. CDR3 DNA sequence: TGTGCCATCGGGAGACAGTTTGAAGAGACCCAGTACTTC. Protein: CAIGRQFEETQYF.

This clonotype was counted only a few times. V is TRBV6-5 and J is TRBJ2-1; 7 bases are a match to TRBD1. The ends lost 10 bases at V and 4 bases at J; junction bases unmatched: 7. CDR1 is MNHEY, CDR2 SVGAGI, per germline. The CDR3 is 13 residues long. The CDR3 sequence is CATTGATYNEQFF. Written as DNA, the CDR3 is TGTGCCACCACAGGGGCCACTTACAATGAGCAGTTCTTC.

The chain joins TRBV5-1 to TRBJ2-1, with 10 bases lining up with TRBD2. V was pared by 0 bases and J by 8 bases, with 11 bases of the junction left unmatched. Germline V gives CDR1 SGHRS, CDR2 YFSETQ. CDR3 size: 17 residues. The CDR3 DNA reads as TGCGCCAGCAGCTTGGCCGCTAGCGGGGGCGCATGGGATGAGCAGTTCTTC. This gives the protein CASSLAASGGAWDEQFF. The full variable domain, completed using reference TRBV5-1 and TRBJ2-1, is KAGVTQTPRYLIKTRGQQVTLSCSPISGHRSVSWYQQTPGQGLQFLFEYFSETQRNKGNFPGRFSGRQFSNSRSEMNVSTLELGDSALYLCASSLAASGGAWDEQFFGPGTRLTVL.

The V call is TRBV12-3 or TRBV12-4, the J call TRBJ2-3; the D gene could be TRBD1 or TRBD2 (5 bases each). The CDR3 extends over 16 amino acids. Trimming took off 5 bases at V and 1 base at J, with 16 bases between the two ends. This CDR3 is CASSARGGSGTDTQYF. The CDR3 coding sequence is TGTGCCAGCAGTGCCCGGGGCGGGTCAGGCACAGATACGCAGTATTTT.

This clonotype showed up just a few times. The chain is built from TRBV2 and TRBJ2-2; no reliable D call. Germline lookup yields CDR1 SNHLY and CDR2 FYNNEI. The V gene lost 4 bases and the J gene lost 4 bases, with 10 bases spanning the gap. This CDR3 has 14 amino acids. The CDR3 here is CASSGLSRTGELFF. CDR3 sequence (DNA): TGTGCCAGCAGTGGGCTATCCCGCACCGGGGAGCTGTTTTTT.

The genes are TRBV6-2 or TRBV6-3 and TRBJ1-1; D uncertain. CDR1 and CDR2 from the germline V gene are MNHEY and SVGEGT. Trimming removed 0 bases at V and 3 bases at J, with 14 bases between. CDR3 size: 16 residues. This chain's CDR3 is CASSYSPGTSDTEAFF. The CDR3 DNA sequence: TGTGCCAGCAGTTACTCTCCCGGAACGTCAGACACTGAAGCTTTCTTT.

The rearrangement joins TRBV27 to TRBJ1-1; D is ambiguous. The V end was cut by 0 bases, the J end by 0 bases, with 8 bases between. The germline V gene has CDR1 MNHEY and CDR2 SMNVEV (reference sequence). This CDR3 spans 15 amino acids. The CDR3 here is CASSLSGRLNTEAFF. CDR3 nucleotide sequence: TGTGCCAGCAGTTTATCTGGACGGTTGAACACTGAAGCTTTCTTT.